This TCR beta chain was sequenced in a study of blood T cell repertoires in COVID-19. The overall study: COVID-19 samples, acute and convalescent, were from the United States, Italy and Spain. From T cells, B-cell-depleted T cells, or PBMCs came the material, which was cDNA or gDNA.

In the authors' workflow: Estimation of nucleated cell counts relied on the amplification of reference gene primers. Sequencing used immunoSEQ multiplex PCR; TCRdb keeps in-frame clones, though not all of them. That table gives V, J and clone size, and the DNA gave D and trimming. The sample yields approximately 170,000 clones, around 81% seen once. The CDR3 is made up of 12 amino acids. CDR1 and CDR2 from the germline V gene are SNHLY and FYNNEI. The V gene end was trimmed by 6 bases and the J gene end by 18 bases; junction bases not matched to a gene: 10. The sequenced material came from peripheral blood. V gene TRBV2 combines with J gene TRBJ1-6; TRBD1 aligns across 8 bases. This TCR came from a man in his sixties with active or convalescent COVID-19. The CDR3 is CASSQPGQEGHF. The DNA of the CDR3 is TGTGCCAGCAGCCAACCGGGACAGGAGGGCCACTTT. Looking up the rest from reference TRBV2 and TRBJ1-6 gives the full variable domain: EPEVTQTPSHQVTQMGQEVILRCVPISNHLYFYWYRQILGQKVEFLVSFYNNEISEKSEIFDDQFSVERPDGSNFTLKIRSTKLEDSAMYFCASSQPGQEGHFGNGTRLTVT.